This TCR beta chain was identified during a study of cytomegalovirus exposure and HLA in healthy donors listed by TCRdb under 2017. Turning to the overall study: An earlier analysis of some 620 of the donors reported approximately 260 Gb of sequence data and 117 million unique TCR beta sequences obtained from 150 million to 200 million T cells. All discovery cohort repertoires had been generated on a single sequencing platform. HLA typing included class I and class II loci at four-digit resolution. Because of strong linkage in the cohort, roughly five DR-DQ haplotypes were treated as single units for association and clustering. Genome-wide SNP genotypes for about 60% of the 666 donors were used in a later genetic analysis, which treated that subset as a discovery cohort. In the later analysis, no new phenotypic data were used to find candidate immune exposures; instead, reliance was placed on TCR beta sequences and their occurrence across donors. The study profiled the T cell repertoires of under 850 subjects by immunosequencing and related them to cytomegalovirus serostatus. An earlier analysis of fewer than 700 of the donors applied high-throughput TCR beta sequencing to assess whether each TCR beta V gene segment acted as functional or pseudogenic. Of the 300 to 450 genotyped donors, around 81% fell in the genetic ancestry cluster associated with self-reported Caucasian donors. The study aimed to test whether signatures of past pathogen exposure could be identified by cataloging public T cell receptors. Alongside the repertoire data, information on donor age, sex, ethnicity and CMV serostatus was compiled. High-throughput TCR immunosequencing, statistical association of individual TCRs with disease status, and machine learning were combined to predict cytomegalovirus infection status. A separate validation cohort of over 95 different subjects was used in addition to the roughly 670-subject first cohort. An early release that covered around 590 HLA-typed donors contained around 300 gigabases of sequencing data and tens of millions of unique TCR sequences. Among under 450 genotyped donors of the cohort, an average of about 240,000 unique TCR beta nucleotide sequences were sequenced per donor, roughly 18% of them non-productive. Typing coverage differed by locus: A, B, C, DRB1 and DQB1 were typed in roughly 620-640 donors, DQA1 in about 550, DPA1 in 606, and DPB1 in 472. A later analysis re-analyzed previously published TCR beta repertoires from roughly 690 donors and added high-resolution HLA genotyping to study TCR occurrence patterns.

In total, about 650 healthy bone marrow donors made up the cohort. At the time of sampling, every cohort member was nominally healthy, though immune exposures that went unrecorded were likely present. The donor was CMV seronegative and belonged to the group of 352 seronegative cohort members. Every donor gave a peripheral blood sample, and the peripheral blood mononuclear cells from that sample were used for TCR beta sequencing. Genomic DNA was extracted from the blood cell samples with the Qiagen DNeasy Blood Extraction Kit. What the study reported, not specific to this receptor: In a later analysis, 15,000 to 20,000 TCR beta sequences were associated with specific HLA alleles at a false discovery rate of 0.05. Only TCR beta chains were sequenced in this cohort, and the absence of alpha or paired-chain data limited detectable features. The earlier analysis of 450 to 700 of the donors excluded 15 to 20 rarely observed V segments, including chromosome 9 orphons, because counts were too low. The sequencing pipeline was judged likely to have produced a cluster of highly shared sequence variants as a technical artifact. Sequencing depth was assumed to be roughly uniform across donors in the presence/absence analyses, though that assumption may not hold. In a later analysis, HLA-associated TCR beta chains showed more clonal expansion and lower generation probabilities than non-associated chains that were equally common. In an earlier analysis of around 500 of the donors, most TCR beta V segments appeared in productive rearrangements about 87% or about 30% of the time, broadly matching IMGT annotations. Linkage disequilibrium might explain the correlated functional status among segregating V segments, but an unknown experimental factor could not be excluded. In the study, about 150 TCR beta chains were listed as associated with cytomegalovirus. While some public TCRs were present in many individuals, most TCR sequences turned up only very rarely across donors. Cytomegalovirus status was reported to be diagnosed by the classifier with high specificity and sensitivity in both the original and validation cohorts. According to a later analysis, parvovirus B19, influenza, CMV and Epstein-Barr virus appeared linked to several top co-occurrence clusters. Some IMGT-functional V segments, including TRBV6-2 and TRBV6-3, could not be distinguished by the 87-base-pair reads and were therefore excluded. Three of the identified cytomegalovirus-associated TCR beta chains were confirmed in vitro to be specific for cytomegalovirus antigens. When HLA alleles, especially DR and DQ, strongly co-occurred, TCR associations were difficult to assign to individual alleles. Because HLA typing was missing for some donors at each locus, association tests included only the typed subset. It was suggested by the authors that the approach could potentially be generalized to other disease states and immunological phenotypes. A further reported finding was that TCR beta sequences accurately predicted the HLA-A and HLA-B alleles for most subjects in the first cohort. In a later analysis, the rate of TCR association differed among HLA loci, with DRB1 alleles having the most associated TCRs and HLA-C alleles having the fewest. A later genetic analysis reported fewer N-insertions in productive TCRs among donors in an Asian-associated ancestry cluster than the roughly 700-donor mean. V-gene and J-gene trimming of TCR beta chains was associated with a missense DCLRE1C variant in a later genetic analysis, and the association was replicated in an independent cohort. In a later analysis, most CMV-associated TCR beta chains were found to appear HLA-restricted, with HLA associations seemingly driven largely by CMV exposure. CMV serostatus was the only immune exposure information available for the cohort.

Points on this clone: Its binding antigen is unknown. Per-nucleotide qualities are absent, and no much larger clonotype sits a single base away.

Library prep was done by the immunoSEQ multiplex PCR assay. For the multiplex PCR, a mixture combining 60 forward primers for TCR Vbeta segments and 13 reverse primers for TCR Jbeta segments was used. The CDR3 region of rearranged TCR beta genes was amplified from genomic DNA by a multiplex PCR assay. The amplified TCR beta libraries were sequenced on the Illumina HiSeq System as 87-base-pair reads. The published analysis was carried out like this. A later analysis counted approximately 84 million unique TCR beta chains across the 670 or so repertoires, and some 11 million of these chains were shared by at least two donors. To remove PCR and sequencing errors, raw reads were error-corrected and collapsed into unique sequences using a nearest-neighbor algorithm that merged closely related sequences. Alignment of CDR3 sequences to IMGT reference sequences was used to assign V, D and J gene segments. For a sequence to be retained, a match of at least six nucleotides to both a V gene segment and a J gene segment was required. Rearrangements were called productive when the CDR3 lacked stop codons and stayed in frame with V and J; all others were non-productive. CDR3 was defined by IMGT convention, running from the second conserved V-encoded cysteine to the conserved J-encoded phenylalanine. The earlier analysis of 500 to 600 of the donors excluded sequences that lacked an unambiguous match to a single V gene segment. In an earlier analysis of approximately 610 of the donors, V segments were called functional above 56.7% productive rearrangements and were called segregating when the between-donor standard deviation exceeded 5%. A statistical classification framework was built to diagnose cytomegalovirus status from the catalog of TCR beta chain sequences. In a later analysis, V and J genes were assigned by comparing TCR nucleotide sequences against IMGT/GENE-DB human TR gene sequences. Using the TCRdist pipeline, a later analysis assigned CDR3 sequences along with most-parsimonious VDJ recombination scenarios. In a later analysis, every TCR beta chain was defined by the combination of its CDR3 amino acid sequence and its V-gene family, and reads without a unique V-gene family were dropped. As a way to deal with suspected cross-contamination and a sequencing artifact, a later analysis dropped 592 nucleotide sequences that were highly shared and had low generation probability. In a later analysis, a clonal expansion index for each public chain was calculated from normalized within-repertoire ranks of inferred template counts. In a later analysis, generation probabilities were computed using a VDJ recombination model fitted to out-of-frame rearrangements, and the results were checked against IGoR. In a later analysis, TCR-TCR, TCR-HLA and TCR-CMV co-occurrence was scored with hypergeometric tests, and a repertoire-size bias correction was applied to TCR pairs. To estimate false discovery rates, a later analysis permuted the HLA or CMV assignments 20 times. In a later analysis, co-occurring TCRs were grouped using DBSCAN, with TCRdist sequence similarity added in when clustering inside HLA-allele-positive subsets. Co-occurrence clustering excluded repertoires with fewer than 30,000 or more than 120,000 public chains, plus five with anomalous nucleotide sharing. Drawn from immuneACCESS, this table holds only the in-frame rearrangements with V and J called that TCRdb kept. Clones are partly lost; checked studies trace under half to an unresolved V gene and leave the rest unexplained. From that table come the V and J calls and clone size; the DNA was used to work out D and trimming. This sample lists roughly 180,000 clones; about 80% were detected once. The ten largest clones take up about 4.9% of the sample.

The CDR1 and CDR2 encoded by the germline V gene are SQVTM and ANQGSEA. Measured from the cysteine to the phenylalanine, the CDR3 is 13 residues long. Only the CDR3 region is kept as DNA, spanning 39 bases read in frame from base 1. V loses 2 bases, J loses 2 bases, and the germline ends lie 9 bases apart. The chain links TRBV29-1 with TRBJ2-5; a weak D assignment points to TRBD1 (6 bases agree). This TCR derives from a man aged 18 to 35 in good health and CMV-seronegative. Sequencing was done on a sample of PBMCs. The nucleotides read TGCAGCGTTGAACCCGACAGGCAAGAGACCCAGTACTTC. The resulting protein is CSVEPDRQETQYF.